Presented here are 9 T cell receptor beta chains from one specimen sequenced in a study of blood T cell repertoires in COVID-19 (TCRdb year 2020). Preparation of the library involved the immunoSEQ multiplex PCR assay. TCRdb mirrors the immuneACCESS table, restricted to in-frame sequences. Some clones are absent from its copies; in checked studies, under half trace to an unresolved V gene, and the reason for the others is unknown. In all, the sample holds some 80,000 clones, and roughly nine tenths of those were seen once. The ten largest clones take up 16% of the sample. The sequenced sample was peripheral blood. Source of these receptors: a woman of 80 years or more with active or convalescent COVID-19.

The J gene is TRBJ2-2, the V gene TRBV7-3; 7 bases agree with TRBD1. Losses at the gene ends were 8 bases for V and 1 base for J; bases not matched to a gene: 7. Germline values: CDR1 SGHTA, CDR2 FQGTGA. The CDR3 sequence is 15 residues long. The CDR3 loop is CASGAGQVNTGELFF. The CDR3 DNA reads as TGTGCCAGCGGCGCTGGACAGGTGAACACCGGGGAGCTGTTTTTT.

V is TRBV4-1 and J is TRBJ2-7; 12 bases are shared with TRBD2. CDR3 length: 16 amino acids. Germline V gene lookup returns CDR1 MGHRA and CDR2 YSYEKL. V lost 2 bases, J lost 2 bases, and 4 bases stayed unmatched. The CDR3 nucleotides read TGCGCCAGCAGCCAACGGACTAGCGGGGACGCCTACGAGCAGTACTTC. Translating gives CASSQRTSGDAYEQYF.

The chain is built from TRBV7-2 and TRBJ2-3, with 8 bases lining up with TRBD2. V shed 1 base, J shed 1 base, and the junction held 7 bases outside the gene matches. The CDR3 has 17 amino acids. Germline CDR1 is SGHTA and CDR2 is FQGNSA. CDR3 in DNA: TGTGCCAGCAGCTTAGGTGGTTCAGCGGGGGGCACAGATACGCAGTATTTT. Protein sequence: CASSLGGSAGGTDTQYF.

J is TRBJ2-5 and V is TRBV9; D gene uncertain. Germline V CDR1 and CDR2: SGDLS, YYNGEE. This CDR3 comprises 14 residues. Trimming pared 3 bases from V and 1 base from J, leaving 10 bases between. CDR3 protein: CASSELESQETQYF. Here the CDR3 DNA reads TGTGCCAGCAGCGAGCTTGAGAGCCAAGAGACCCAGTACTTC.

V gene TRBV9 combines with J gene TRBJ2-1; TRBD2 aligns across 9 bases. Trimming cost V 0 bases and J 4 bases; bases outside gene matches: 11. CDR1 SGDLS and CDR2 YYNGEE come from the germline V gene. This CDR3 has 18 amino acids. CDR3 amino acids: CASSVATLGSGGYNEQFF. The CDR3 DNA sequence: TGTGCCAGCAGCGTAGCTACTCTAGGGAGCGGGGGGTACAATGAGCAGTTCTTC. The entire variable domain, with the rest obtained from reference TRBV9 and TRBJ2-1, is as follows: DSGVTQTPKHLITATGQRVTLRCSPRSGDLSVYWYQQSLDQGLQFLIQYYNGEERAKGNILERFSAQQFPDLHSELNLSSLELGDSALYFCASSVATLGSGGYNEQFFGPGTRLTVL.

The CDR3 DNA reads TGTGCCAGCAGCTTGAGGGACAGCCAAGAGACCCAGTACTTC. It is translated as CASSLRDSQETQYF. The V call is TRBV2, the J call TRBJ2-5, with 7 nucleotides matching TRBD1. The germline CDR1 and CDR2 sequences are SNHLY and FYNNEI. The J segment lost 1 base and the V segment lost 6 bases, leaving 5 bases of the junction unmatched. The CDR3 loop spans 14 amino acids.

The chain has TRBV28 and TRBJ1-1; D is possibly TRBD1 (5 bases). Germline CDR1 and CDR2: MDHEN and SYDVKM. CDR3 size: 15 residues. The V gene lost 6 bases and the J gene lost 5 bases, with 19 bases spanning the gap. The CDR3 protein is CASSPSYGGGTEAFF. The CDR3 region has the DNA TGTGCCAGCAGCCCTTCATACGGGGGTGGAACTGAAGCTTTCTTT.

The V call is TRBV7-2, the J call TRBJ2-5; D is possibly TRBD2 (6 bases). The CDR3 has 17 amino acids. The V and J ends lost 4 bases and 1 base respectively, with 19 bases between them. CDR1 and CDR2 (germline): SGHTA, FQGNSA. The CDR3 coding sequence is TGTGCCAGCAGCTCAAAACCTGGGACCGGGAGCCAAGAGACCCAGTACTTC. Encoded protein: CASSSKPGTGSQETQYF.

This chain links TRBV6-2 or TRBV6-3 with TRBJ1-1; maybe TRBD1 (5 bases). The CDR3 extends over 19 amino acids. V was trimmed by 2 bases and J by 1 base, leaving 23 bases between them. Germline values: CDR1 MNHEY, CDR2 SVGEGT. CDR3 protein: CASSYLLGQVLQANTEAFF. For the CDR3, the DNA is TGTGCCAGCAGTTACCTTTTGGGGCAGGTTCTGCAGGCGAACACTGAAGCTTTCTTT.